The source of this TCR beta chain is a study of blood T cell repertoires in COVID-19. Study in general: Nucleic acid was either cDNA or gDNA, and it came from T cells, B-cell-depleted T cells, or PBMCs.

V lost 7 bases and J lost 2; bases outside the gene matches: 10. The germline V gene encodes CDR1 MNHEY and CDR2 SVGAGI. The CDR3 runs to 15 residues. In the original workflow: Reference gene primer amplification in the assay estimated nucleated cell counts. Data came from immunoSEQ multiplex PCR; TCRdb stores just in-frame clones and leaves some out. For V, J and clone size, that table is used; D and trimming come from the DNA. The sample has a few hundred thousand clones, around 81% seen once. The sequenced sample consisted of peripheral blood. The chain combines TRBV6-5 with TRBJ1-2; 7 bases are shared with TRBD1. The origin of this receptor is a woman aged 55-75 years with acute or convalescent COVID-19. The CDR3 nucleotides read TGTGCCAGCACCGAGAGGGGGCAGATCAACTATGGCTACACCTTC. Encoded protein: CASTERGQINYGYTF.